Listed below are T cell receptor beta chains from one sample, sequenced in a study of T cell responses to AZD1222 COVID-19 vaccine. The repertoire was sequenced with immunoSEQ multiplex PCR; TCRdb's copy has only in-frame clones and lacks some. The table includes fewer than 85,000 clones, around four fifths detected once. The sample was peripheral blood, taken 28 days after the second AZD1222 dose. These receptors all stem from an adult who received the AZD1222 COVID-19 vaccine. The CDR3 runs from the conserved cysteine through the conserved F or W. A D gene is named only where the DNA matches it firmly. Clone size is given for some rows only: seen once, a few or many times, or a class if the clone is expanded.

cdr3_nt: TGTGCCAGCAGCCAAGAATGGGCTAGCGGACACTCCTACGAGCAGTACTTC; cdr3_aa: CASSQEWASGHSYEQYF; j_call: TRBJ2-7; v_call: TRBV4-2; d_call: TRBD2; clone_size: medium-sized
cdr3_nt: TGTGCCACCAGCAGAGATACCGCTAGCAGCAATGAGCAGTTCTTC; cdr3_aa: CATSRDTASSNEQFF; j_call: TRBJ2-1; v_call: TRBV15; d_call: NA; clone_size: NA
cdr3_nt: TGTGCCACCACAGCGGGGCGGGACTGGGGGCAGTACTTC; cdr3_aa: CATTAGRDWGQYF; j_call: TRBJ2-7; v_call: TRBV24-1; d_call: TRBD2; clone_size: NA
cdr3_nt: TGTGCCAGCAGCTTAGCGGTTCTGGCAGATACGCAGTATTTT; cdr3_aa: CASSLAVLADTQYF; j_call: TRBJ2-3; v_call: TRBV7-8; d_call: NA; clone_size: NA
cdr3_nt: TGTGCCAGCAGCTTACAGGGTAATAGCAATCAGCCCCAGCATTTT; cdr3_aa: CASSLQGNSNQPQHF; j_call: TRBJ1-5; v_call: TRBV5-5; d_call: NA; clone_size: NA
cdr3_nt: TGTGCCACCAGTGATTACGGCTACGAGCAGTACTTC; cdr3_aa: CATSDYGYEQYF; j_call: TRBJ2-7; v_call: TRBV24-1; d_call: NA; clone_size: NA
cdr3_nt: TGTGCCAGCAGTGAAGTTGGACAGCCCCAGCATTTT; cdr3_aa: CASSEVGQPQHF; j_call: TRBJ1-5; v_call: TRBV2; d_call: NA; clone_size: NA
cdr3_nt: TGCAGTGCTAGTTCCACTGTCACTTACACAGATACGCAGTATTTT; cdr3_aa: CSASSTVTYTDTQYF; j_call: TRBJ2-3; v_call: TRBV20-1; d_call: NA; clone_size: NA
cdr3_nt: TGTGCCAGCAGTTACCGGCGGGGGTCTGACAATGAGCAGTTCTTC; cdr3_aa: CASSYRRGSDNEQFF; j_call: TRBJ2-1; v_call: TRBV6-5; d_call: TRBD2; clone_size: NA
cdr3_nt: TGTGCCAGCAGCGTAACTGGGGGGGCCGTTGATACGCAGTATTTT; cdr3_aa: CASSVTGGAVDTQYF; j_call: TRBJ2-3; v_call: TRBV9; d_call: NA; clone_size: NA
cdr3_nt: TGTGCCAGCAGCCCCGGGACGTCCGGGGAAAAACTGTTTTTT; cdr3_aa: CASSPGTSGEKLFF; j_call: TRBJ1-4; v_call: TRBV11-2; d_call: NA; clone_size: few
cdr3_nt: TGTGCCAGCAGTTCCCCGGCAGGGGCTGTTCAGCCCCAGCATTTT; cdr3_aa: CASSSPAGAVQPQHF; j_call: TRBJ1-5; v_call: TRBV28; d_call: NA; clone_size: NA
cdr3_nt: TGTGCCAGCAGTTTGGCAGGGCATGAAAAACTGTTTTTT; cdr3_aa: CASSLAGHEKLFF; j_call: TRBJ1-4; v_call: TRBV28; d_call: NA; clone_size: NA
cdr3_nt: TGTGCCAGCAGATTACAGGGTACGAGCACTGAAGCTTTCTTT; cdr3_aa: CASRLQGTSTEAFF; j_call: TRBJ1-1; v_call: TRBV28; d_call: NA; clone_size: NA
cdr3_nt: TGCAGCGTTCGGAAGGGGTCCTACGAGCAGTACTTC; cdr3_aa: CSVRKGSYEQYF; j_call: TRBJ2-7; v_call: TRBV29-1; d_call: NA; clone_size: NA
cdr3_nt: TGTGCCACCAGTGGGGCAGCCGGAAACACCATATATTTT; cdr3_aa: CATSGAAGNTIYF; j_call: TRBJ1-3; v_call: TRBV24-1; d_call: NA; clone_size: NA
cdr3_nt: TGTGCCAGCAGCTTAGGGGAAGGGAACCCCTACAATGAGCAGTTCTTC; cdr3_aa: CASSLGEGNPYNEQFF; j_call: TRBJ2-1; v_call: TRBV11-1; d_call: NA; clone_size: NA
cdr3_nt: TGTGCCAGTAACGCTAAGCAGGGGGCCGATCCGGTTGGTGGCTACACCTTC; cdr3_aa: CASNAKQGADPVGGYTF; j_call: TRBJ1-2; v_call: TRBV19; d_call: TRBD1; clone_size: once
cdr3_nt: TGTGCCAGCAGCTTCGGGGGCGAGCAGTACTTC; cdr3_aa: CASSFGGEQYF; j_call: TRBJ2-7; v_call: TRBV7-2; d_call: NA; clone_size: once
cdr3_nt: TGTGCCACCAGCAGAGCAGATTCTAGCACAGATACGCAGTATTTT; cdr3_aa: CATSRADSSTDTQYF; j_call: TRBJ2-3; v_call: TRBV15; d_call: NA; clone_size: NA
cdr3_nt: TGTGCCTGGAGTGAACACCGGGGCGCCTCTGGAAACACCATATATTTT; cdr3_aa: CAWSEHRGASGNTIYF; j_call: TRBJ1-3; v_call: TRBV30; d_call: NA; clone_size: NA
cdr3_nt: TGTGCCAGTAGTACACCCGGACAGGGTGGAAACACCATATATTTT; cdr3_aa: CASSTPGQGGNTIYF; j_call: TRBJ1-3; v_call: TRBV19; d_call: TRBD1; clone_size: NA
cdr3_nt: TGTGCCAGTAGTATAGTGAACAATGAGCAGTTCTTC; cdr3_aa: CASSIVNNEQFF; j_call: TRBJ2-1; v_call: TRBV19; d_call: NA; clone_size: once
cdr3_nt: TGTGCCAGCAGCTACCCTAGGGGGCAGGGAAACACCGGGGAGCTGTTTTTT; cdr3_aa: CASSYPRGQGNTGELFF; j_call: TRBJ2-2; v_call: TRBV7-2; d_call: TRBD1; clone_size: NA
cdr3_nt: TGTGCCAGCAGTCTCTCAGGGGTCTCTGAAGCTTTCTTT; cdr3_aa: CASSLSGVSEAFF; j_call: TRBJ1-1; v_call: TRBV12-3/TRBV12-4; d_call: NA; clone_size: NA
cdr3_nt: TGTGCCAGCAGGGCCCTAGGGTCCTACGAGCAGTACTTC; cdr3_aa: CASRALGSYEQYF; j_call: TRBJ2-7; v_call: TRBV6-5; d_call: NA; clone_size: NA
cdr3_nt: TGTGCCAGCAGCGTAGGCCAGAGCTCCTACAATGAGCAGTTCTTC; cdr3_aa: CASSVGQSSYNEQFF; j_call: TRBJ2-1; v_call: TRBV9; d_call: NA; clone_size: NA
cdr3_nt: TGTGCCTCACGGACAGGGACTAACTATGGCTACACCTTC; cdr3_aa: CASRTGTNYGYTF; j_call: TRBJ1-2; v_call: TRBV10-3; d_call: TRBD1; clone_size: NA
cdr3_nt: TGCGCCAGCAGCTATTACCGACAGGACAGCACAGATACGCAGTATTTT; cdr3_aa: CASSYYRQDSTDTQYF; j_call: TRBJ2-3; v_call: TRBV5-1; d_call: NA; clone_size: once
cdr3_nt: TGTGCCAGTAGTAGAGGCAGGGTTGGGACCCAGTACTTC; cdr3_aa: CASSRGRVGTQYF; j_call: TRBJ2-5; v_call: TRBV19; d_call: NA; clone_size: NA
cdr3_nt: TGTGCCAGCAGCCCTGCCCTCACCATTTTAGCTAACTATGGCTACACCTTC; cdr3_aa: CASSPALTILANYGYTF; j_call: TRBJ1-2; v_call: TRBV3-1/TRBV3-2; d_call: NA; clone_size: once
cdr3_nt: TGTGCCAGCAGCTCCAAGCGGACACATAGCAATCAGCCCCAGCATTTT; cdr3_aa: CASSSKRTHSNQPQHF; j_call: TRBJ1-5; v_call: TRBV7-8; d_call: NA; clone_size: few
cdr3_nt: TGTGCCAGCACTACTGGACAGGGGGCAACCTATAATTCACCCCTCCACTTT; cdr3_aa: CASTTGQGATYNSPLHF; j_call: TRBJ1-6; v_call: TRBV27; d_call: TRBD1; clone_size: once
cdr3_nt: TGTGCCAGCAGCCACTTCCCCGGAGACAGGGGCCAATACAATGAGCAGTTCTTC; cdr3_aa: CASSHFPGDRGQYNEQFF; j_call: TRBJ2-1; v_call: TRBV2; d_call: TRBD1; clone_size: once
cdr3_nt: TGCGCCAGCAGCTCCCAGGGCCTCGATGGCTACACCTTC; cdr3_aa: CASSSQGLDGYTF; j_call: TRBJ1-2; v_call: TRBV5-1; d_call: NA; clone_size: NA
cdr3_nt: TGCGCCAGCAGCTTGTTCCCAGGGGACACTGAAGCTTTCTTT; cdr3_aa: CASSLFPGDTEAFF; j_call: TRBJ1-1; v_call: TRBV5-1; d_call: NA; clone_size: few
cdr3_nt: TGTGCCAGCAGAAACAATACAGGGCTACGAAAACTGTTTTTT; cdr3_aa: CASRNNTGLRKLFF; j_call: TRBJ1-4; v_call: TRBV21-1; d_call: NA; clone_size: NA
cdr3_nt: TGTGCCAGCAGTTCCCTTAGCGGGAGGGCCGCGGAGACCCAGTACTTC; cdr3_aa: CASSSLSGRAAETQYF; j_call: TRBJ2-5; v_call: TRBV27; d_call: TRBD2; clone_size: NA
cdr3_nt: TGTGCCAGCCGAACGGTGGGATCACCCCTCCACTTT; cdr3_aa: CASRTVGSPLHF; j_call: TRBJ1-6; v_call: TRBV28; d_call: NA; clone_size: NA
cdr3_nt: TGTGCCAGCAGCCCGACACTAGCGAGGGGGTACAATGAGCAGTTCTTC; cdr3_aa: CASSPTLARGYNEQFF; j_call: TRBJ2-1; v_call: TRBV4-2; d_call: NA; clone_size: NA
cdr3_nt: TGTGCCAGCAGCTCGCTTGGACCCAGTAGAGAGCAGTTCTTC; cdr3_aa: CASSSLGPSREQFF; j_call: TRBJ2-1; v_call: TRBV5-8; d_call: NA; clone_size: NA
cdr3_nt: TGTGCCAGCAGTGGGGGACAGTCCCCCGCTGAAGCTTTCTTT; cdr3_aa: CASSGGQSPAEAFF; j_call: TRBJ1-1; v_call: TRBV2; d_call: TRBD1; clone_size: NA
cdr3_nt: TGCAGCGTTCTGGTGACTAGCGGTTACGAGCAGTACTTC; cdr3_aa: CSVLVTSGYEQYF; j_call: TRBJ2-7; v_call: TRBV29-1; d_call: TRBD2; clone_size: NA
cdr3_nt: TGTGCCAGCAGCTCGGGGGGGGCCAATCAGCCCCAGCATTTT; cdr3_aa: CASSSGGANQPQHF; j_call: TRBJ1-5; v_call: TRBV5-4; d_call: NA; clone_size: NA
cdr3_nt: TGTGCCAGTAACCCACGGGACAGGGGACCTGGGGCCAACGTCCTGACTTTC; cdr3_aa: CASNPRDRGPGANVLTF; j_call: TRBJ2-6; v_call: TRBV19; d_call: TRBD1; clone_size: once
cdr3_nt: TGTGCCAGCAGCGAGGGGACAGTTTCCTACAATGAGCAGTTCTTC; cdr3_aa: CASSEGTVSYNEQFF; j_call: TRBJ2-1; v_call: TRBV5-6; d_call: TRBD1; clone_size: NA
cdr3_nt: TGTGCCAGCAGGGGGACTCTAGCGGGAGGGGACTACGAGCAGTACTTC; cdr3_aa: CASRGTLAGGDYEQYF; j_call: TRBJ2-7; v_call: TRBV9; d_call: TRBD2; clone_size: NA
cdr3_nt: NA; cdr3_aa: CASSKVGGGTEAFF; j_call: TRBJ1-1; v_call: TRBV21-1; d_call: NA; clone_size: NA